This paragraph reports one TCR beta chain. Its antigen remains unidentified. This sample is part of a study of tumour-infiltrating T cells in Burkitt lymphoma. Looking at the study overall: The Burkitt lymphoma cohort spanned all epidemiological subtypes. Survival, overall and progression-free, tracked with productive clonality. Study observations and caveats: Several public clonotypes were shared across many Burkitt lymphoma patients.

Using immunoSEQ multiplex PCR, the repertoire was profiled, and TCRdb retains in-frame clones only, with some absent. The sample consists of a few thousand clones, roughly 15% of them appearing once. Germline-derived CDR1 and CDR2 are MDHEN and SYDVKM. V was pared by 4 bases and J by 0 bases, with 8 bases of the junction left unmatched. This CDR3 is built from 17 residues. This clonotype originated in a human donor with Burkitt lymphoma. What was sequenced was tumor tissue. The chain couples TRBV28 to TRBJ1-5, with TRBD1 matching over 8 bases. The CDR3 DNA follows: TGTGCCAGCAGTTGGTCAGGGGGCGGGTATAGCAATCAGCCCCAGCATTTT. It specifies CASSWSGGGYSNQPQHF.